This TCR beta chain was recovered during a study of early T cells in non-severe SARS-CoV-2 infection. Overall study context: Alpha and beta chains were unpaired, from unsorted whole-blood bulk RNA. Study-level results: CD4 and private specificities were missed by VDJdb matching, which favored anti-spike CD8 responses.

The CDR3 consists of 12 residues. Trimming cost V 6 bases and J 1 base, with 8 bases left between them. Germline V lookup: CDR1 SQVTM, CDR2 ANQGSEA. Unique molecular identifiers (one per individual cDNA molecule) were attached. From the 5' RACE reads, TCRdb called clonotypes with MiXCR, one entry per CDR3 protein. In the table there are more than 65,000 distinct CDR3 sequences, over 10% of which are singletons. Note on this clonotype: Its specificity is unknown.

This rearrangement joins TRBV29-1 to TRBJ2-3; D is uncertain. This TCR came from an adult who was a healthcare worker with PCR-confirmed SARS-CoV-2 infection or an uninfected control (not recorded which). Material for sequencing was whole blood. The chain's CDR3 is CSVAGGTDTQYF. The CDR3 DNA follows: TGCAGCGTGGCAGGTGGCACAGATACGCAGTATTTT.